Following are 20 T cell receptor beta chains from one sample sequenced in a study of siplizumab effects on memory and regulatory T cells. Some clones are missing from TCRdb's copy, which holds only in-frame ones; the method was immunoSEQ multiplex PCR. The sample yields about 120,000 clones, roughly 95% seen once. The sample comprised non-Treg CD4+ T cells sorted from blood. These receptors all come from a human donor in good health.

This chain links TRBV7-9 with TRBJ1-4; a possible D gene is TRBD1 (6 bases). V lost 8 bases, J lost 0 bases, and 19 bases lay in between. The CDR3 length is 17 residues. Germline lookup yields CDR1 SEHNR and CDR2 FQNEAQ (reference sequence). CDR3 residues: CASARGLPRATNEKLFF. CDR3 DNA sequence: TGTGCCAGCGCCCGGGGGCTACCCCGAGCAACTAATGAAAAACTGTTTTTT.

This clone was seen only once. The chain couples TRBV18 to TRBJ2-5, with 9 bases matching TRBD2. This CDR3 has 16 residues. Germline assignment: CDR1 KGHSH and CDR2 LQKENI. With 0 bases clipped from V and 8 bases from J, the junction kept 10 bases outside the gene matches. CDR3 in amino acids: CASSPPIAGAERTQYF. The CDR3 nucleotides read TGTGCCAGCTCACCACCCATAGCGGGGGCCGAGAGAACCCAGTACTTC.

J is TRBJ1-1 and V is TRBV18; tentative D call: TRBD1 (5 bases). Germline-derived CDR1 and CDR2 are KGHSH and LQKENI. The V gene lost 3 bases and the J gene lost 1 base, with 9 bases spanning the gap. CDR3 length equals 14 residues. The DNA of the CDR3 is TGTGCCAGCTCACCGGGGCAGACGAACACTGAAGCTTTCTTT. The encoded protein is CASSPGQTNTEAFF.

This rearrangement joins TRBV7-2 to TRBJ1-4; 10 bases map to TRBD1. Losses at the gene ends were 5 bases for V and 8 bases for J; bases not matched to a gene: 8. This CDR3 region has 15 residues. Germline V CDR1 and CDR2: SGHTA, FQGNSA. CDR3 in amino acids: CASSLQTGGLEKLFF. CDR3 DNA: TGTGCCAGCAGCCTTCAGACAGGGGGCTTAGAAAAACTGTTTTTT.

The gene calls are TRBV10-2 and TRBJ2-7; TRBD2 aligns across 15 bases. V lost 9 bases and J lost 2; bases outside the gene matches: 17. The length of the CDR3 is 19 residues. In germline, CDR1 is WSHSY, CDR2 SAAADI. The CDR3 DNA sequence: TGCGCCAGACAATTTCGGCGGACTAGCGGGGGGGCCGACCCCTACGAGCAGTACTTC. The encoded protein is CARQFRRTSGGADPYEQYF.

The CDR3 DNA is TGTGCCAGCAGCTCCGGGACAGGGCACCTTTACGAGCAGTACTTC. Protein: CASSSGTGHLYEQYF. The gene calls are TRBV9 and TRBJ2-7; TRBD1 agrees at 9 bases. V trimming: 4 bases; J trimming: 4 bases; junction bases outside the gene matches: 9. The CDR3 has 15 amino acids. The V gene's germline CDR1 is SGDLS and CDR2 YYNGEE. The complete variable domain, with remaining parts taken from reference TRBV9 and TRBJ2-7, reads DSGVTQTPKHLITATGQRVTLRCSPRSGDLSVYWYQQSLDQGLQFLIQYYNGEERAKGNILERFSAQQFPDLHSELNLSSLELGDSALYFCASSSGTGHLYEQYFGPGTRLTVT.

This clone was found a few times. The rearrangement links TRBV5-1 to TRBJ1-2; tentative D call: TRBD1 (6 bases). Trimming cost V 4 bases and J 3 bases, with 10 bases left between them. The CDR3 totals 13 residues. Germline-derived CDR1 and CDR2 are SGHRS and YFSETQ. This CDR3 is CASSVGQYYGYTF. The CDR3 bases are TGCGCCAGCAGCGTAGGACAGTACTATGGCTACACCTTC.

The rearrangement uses TRBV5-1 and TRBJ2-1; D assignment may be TRBD1 or TRBD2 (5 bases each). Germline V gives CDR1 SGHRS, CDR2 YFSETQ. The V end was cut by 4 bases, the J end by 3 bases, with 14 bases between. This CDR3 has 15 amino acids. CDR3 residues: CASSPDGANYNEQFF. As DNA, the CDR3 is TGCGCCAGCAGCCCGGACGGGGCGAACTACAATGAGCAGTTCTTC.

The chain carries TRBV6-5 and TRBJ2-4; D remains unclear. From germline, CDR1 is MNHEY and CDR2 SVGAGI. V was shortened by 8 bases and J by 0 bases, with 8 bases between the two germline ends. The CDR3 covers 13 residues. The DNA for the CDR3 is TGTGCCAGCGGAGAGCTAGCCAAAAACATTCAGTACTTC. It codes for CASGELAKNIQYF.

The sample holds a few counts of this clone. The rearrangement uses TRBV7-3 and TRBJ1-1, with D unclear. The CDR3 covers 13 residues. V lost 6 bases to trimming and J lost 1 base, with 9 bases between them. Looked up from germline, CDR1 is SGHTA and CDR2 is FQGTGA. CDR3 nucleotides: TGTGCCAGCAGTTACACACCGAACACTGAAGCTTTCTTT. Its translation is CASSYTPNTEAFF.

The rearrangement links TRBV19 to TRBJ1-2; D unresolved. Germline V gene sequence: CDR1 LNHDA, CDR2 SQIVND (reference sequence). V gave up 7 bases and J gave up 4 bases, with 13 bases separating them. This CDR3 is built from 13 residues. CDR3 sequence: CASTRAGGYGYTF. DNA for the CDR3: TGTGCCAGTACTAGGGCAGGCGGCTATGGCTACACCTTC.

The J gene is TRBJ1-2, the V gene TRBV29-1, with TRBD1 identical over 9 bases. This CDR3 has 12 amino acids. The V segment lost 6 bases and the J segment 4 bases; nucleotides outside the gene matches: 3. The germline CDR1 and CDR2 sequences are SQVTM and ANQGSEA. The DNA for the CDR3 is TGCAGCGTAGAACAGGGGGCCTATGGCTACACCTTC. Amino acids: CSVEQGAYGYTF. Supplemented by reference TRBV29-1 and TRBJ1-2, the full variable domain reads SAVISQKPSRDICQRGTSLTIQCQVDSQVTMMFWYRQQPGQSLTLIATANQGSEATYESGFVIDKFPISRPNLTFSTLTVSNMSPEDSSIYLCSVEQGAYGYTFGSGTRLTVV.

The V gene is TRBV2, the J gene TRBJ2-2, with 11 bases aligning to TRBD1. The ends lost 3 bases at V and 6 bases at J; junction bases unmatched: 6. This CDR3 has 16 amino acids. Germline V lookup: CDR1 SNHLY, CDR2 FYNNEI. CDR3 sequence (DNA): TGTGCCAGCAGTGATGGTAGGACAGGGGGCCCCGGGGAGCTGTTTTTT. Protein product: CASSDGRTGGPGELFF.

The chain links TRBV19 to TRBJ1-2; D gene ambiguous. Trimming left V 3 bases short and J 1 base short, with 9 bases between. Per germline, CDR1 LNHDA and CDR2 SQIVND (reference sequence). This CDR3 has 14 residues. The CDR3 spells CASSIGYLNYGYTF. The CDR3 region has the DNA TGTGCCAGTAGTATTGGCTATCTTAACTATGGCTACACCTTC.

The chain joins TRBV18 to TRBJ2-7, with D hard to call. Trimming removed 0 bases from V and 3 bases from J, with 9 bases in between. The germline V gene has CDR1 KGHSH and CDR2 LQKENI. The CDR3 runs 14 residues. CDR3 residues: CASSPPRGNYEQYF. The CDR3 DNA reads as TGTGCCAGCTCACCACCACGTGGAAACTACGAGCAGTACTTC.

The chain couples TRBV5-1 to TRBJ2-2; 7 nucleotides match TRBD1. This CDR3 comprises 15 residues. The trim removed 2 bases at V and 1 base at J, leaving 2 bases unmatched. Germline V gene lookup returns CDR1 SGHRS and CDR2 YFSETQ. The CDR3 nucleotides are TGCGCCAGCAGCTTACGACAGGGGAACACCGGGGAGCTGTTTTTT. It codes for CASSLRQGNTGELFF.

The chain uses TRBV7-2 and TRBJ1-2, with 8 positions matching TRBD1. The CDR3 loop spans 12 amino acids. In germline, CDR1 is SGHTA, CDR2 FQGNSA. The trim removed 3 bases at V and 7 bases at J, leaving 1 base unmatched. CDR3 in amino acids: CASSLTGVGYTF. The CDR3 bases are TGTGCCAGCAGCTTGACAGGGGTTGGCTACACCTTC.

The chain recombines TRBV6-5 with TRBJ2-5; TRBD1 matches 9 bases. Germline V CDR1 and CDR2: MNHEY, SVGAGI. CDR3 length: 14 residues. After removal of 6 bases from V and 2 bases from J, the junction contained 4 bases not matched to a gene. Here the CDR3 reads CASSLDRGQETQYF. DNA for the CDR3: TGTGCCAGCAGCCTTGACAGGGGGCAAGAGACCCAGTACTTC.

The V and J genes are TRBV10-1 and TRBJ1-6; no clear D. V shed 2 bases and J shed 6 bases, with 5 bases lying between them. The CDR3 extends over 13 amino acids. Per germline, CDR1 WNHNN and CDR2 SYGVQD (reference sequence). This chain's CDR3 is CASSEEINSPLHF. CDR3 nucleotide sequence: TGCGCCAGCAGTGAGGAAATTAATTCACCCCTCCACTTT.

This CDR3 is CASSYSGRVDTQYF. The CDR3 DNA reads TGTGCCAGCAGTTACTCGGGCAGGGTGGATACGCAGTATTTT. The V call is TRBV6-5, the J call TRBJ2-3; D might be TRBD1 (5 bases). V was shortened by 0 bases and J by 6 bases, with 10 bases between the two germline ends. Germline lookup yields CDR1 MNHEY and CDR2 SVGAGI. This CDR3 has 14 residues.